This entry describes one TCR beta chain. The antigen is not known. The CDR3 sequence is 12 residues long. Germline V gene lookup returns CDR1 MNHNS and CDR2 SASEGT. V dropped 6 bases and J dropped 5 bases, with 8 bases sitting between them. Researchers partitioned CD4+ cells into CD45RA+ naive and CD45RA-negative memory subsets. The data belong to a study of shared clonotypes between healthy human individuals. Across the whole study: Each donor contributed plates that comprised three CD4 naive, three CD4 memory, two CD8 naive and one CD8 memory.

Study results and caveats: Naive subsets typically showed greater estimated richness than memory subsets.

Here immunoSEQ multiplex PCR was the method, and the copy in TCRdb shows in-frame clones only, minus some. This sample has more than 1,200,000 clones, with less than 99% found just once. The sample was naive CD4+ T cells sorted from blood. This sample's subset: CD45RA+ positively selected. The genes are TRBV6-1 and TRBJ1-5, with D uncertain. This sequence originates from a man younger than 40 in good health. The CDR3 reads CASSESHQPQHF. CDR3 coding DNA: TGTGCCAGCAGCGAATCGCATCAGCCCCAGCATTTT.